This T cell receptor (beta chain) stems from a study of cytomegalovirus exposure and HLA in healthy donors. The V gene lost 3 bases and the J gene lost 7 bases, with 10 bases spanning the gap. CDR3 length equals 13 residues. Germline assignment: CDR1 SGHAT and CDR2 FQNNGV. The primer mix had 60 Vbeta and 13 Jbeta primers. Data came from immunoSEQ multiplex PCR; TCRdb stores just in-frame clones and leaves some out. The sample has around 200,000 clones, 75% to 90% seen once. Study results and caveats: An assumption of roughly uniform sequencing depth across donors underlay the presence/absence analyses. Analysis was carried out at a later point, and it linked a missense DCLRE1C variant to TCR beta V- and J-gene trimming.

On this clone itself: Its antigen remains unknown.

The chain links TRBV11-2 to TRBJ1-5, with D maybe TRBD1 (6 bases). Material for sequencing was PBMCs. The source of this sequence is a woman aged 18-30 years in good health and CMV-seronegative. The CDR3 nucleotides read TGTGCCAGCAGCTTGGTACAGGGCCAGCCCCAGCATTTT. This codes for CASSLVQGQPQHF.